A single sample is the source of the 13 T cell receptor beta chains below, sequenced in a study of T cell responses to AZD1222 COVID-19 vaccine (dated by TCRdb to the early 2020s). The sample's time point label is to be understood as: about 28 days (+/-7) after the second vaccine dose. The library came from the immunoSEQ multiplex PCR assay. In its TCRdb copy, this immuneACCESS table keeps in-frame sequences only and misses some clones. Where compared with another copy, unresolved V genes explain less than half of these, and the others have no known cause. The sample contains fewer than 20,000 clones, about 87% of them found a single time. About 2.7% of the sample is held by the ten biggest clonotypes. The input for sequencing was peripheral blood, taken 28 days after the second AZD1222 dose. These receptor sequences come from an adult who received the AZD1222 COVID-19 vaccine.

The genes are TRBV5-1 and TRBJ1-3, with 12 bases that match TRBD1. The ends lost 7 bases at V and 0 bases at J; junction bases unmatched: 11. From germline, CDR1 is SGHRS and CDR2 YFSETQ. There are 18 residues in the CDR3. CDR3 region: CASSPGGTGGISGNTIYF. In DNA, the CDR3 is TGCGCCAGCTCCCCCGGGGGGACAGGGGGCATCTCTGGAAACACCATATATTTT.

The chain couples TRBV7-9 to TRBJ2-7; 7 bases agree with TRBD1. V was pared by 0 bases and J by 3 bases, with 5 bases of the junction left unmatched. The length of the CDR3 is 15 residues. Germline-derived CDR1 and CDR2 are SEHNR and FQNEAQ (reference sequence). The CDR3: CASSLAAGGRYEQYF. The CDR3 DNA follows: TGTGCCAGCAGCTTAGCCGCAGGGGGTCGCTACGAGCAGTACTTC. The full variable domain, its missing parts supplied by reference TRBV7-9 and TRBJ2-7, is DTGVSQNPRHKITKRGQNVTFRCDPISEHNRLYWYRQTLGQGPEFLTYFQNEAQLEKSRLLSDRFSAERPKGSFSTLEIQRTEQGDSAMYLCASSLAAGGRYEQYFGPGTRLTVT.

J is TRBJ2-7 and V is TRBV27; D gene unclear. Trimming removed 5 bases at V and 5 bases at J, with 13 bases between. Germline assignment: CDR1 MNHEY and CDR2 SMNVEV (reference sequence). The CDR3 covers 13 residues. The CDR3 here is CASSPRWIDEQYF. The CDR3 DNA reads as TGTGCCAGCAGTCCCCGCTGGATTGACGAGCAGTACTTC.

This chain links TRBV24-1 with TRBJ2-3; unclear D gene. Trimming took off 4 bases at V and 1 base at J, with 17 bases between the two ends. In germline, CDR1 is KGHDR, CDR2 SFDVKD. The CDR3 is made up of 17 amino acids. This chain's CDR3 is CATSDPSAGGGTDTQYF. CDR3 DNA: TGTGCCACCAGTGACCCATCCGCAGGCGGTGGCACAGATACGCAGTATTTT.

CDR3 in amino acids: CASSFTGQQETQYF. The CDR3 DNA reads TGTGCCAGCAGCTTCACGGGACAGCAAGAGACCCAGTACTTC. This sequence joins TRBV5-6 and TRBJ2-5, with 7 bases lining up with TRBD1. The CDR3 spans 14 residues. Trimming removed 2 bases from V and 2 bases from J; junction bases left unmatched: 3. Germline CDR1 reads SGHDT; CDR2 reads YYEEEE.

In its sample, this clone was seen a few times. The chain couples TRBV29-1 to TRBJ2-2, with TRBD2 matching 10 bases. The CDR3 extends over 17 amino acids. The V segment lost 0 bases and the J segment 2 bases; nucleotides outside the gene matches: 6. Germline CDR1 is SQVTM and CDR2 is ANQGSEA. CDR3 DNA sequence: TGCAGCGTTGAAGATGAGGTAGCGGGGGGAAACACCGGGGAGCTGTTTTTT. Translating gives CSVEDEVAGGNTGELFF.

This chain connects TRBV28 to TRBJ1-3; D might be TRBD1 (6 bases). The V and J ends lost 5 bases and 3 bases respectively, with 14 bases between them. The CDR3 covers 15 residues. Germline V gene sequence: CDR1 MDHEN, CDR2 SYDVKM. CDR3 coding DNA: TGTGCCAGCAGTAGAGGGGGTGAGGGTGGAAACACCATATATTTT. Protein: CASSRGGEGGNTIYF.

The chain is built from TRBV27 and TRBJ2-3, with no clear D. Germline loops: CDR1 MNHEY, CDR2 SMNVEV (reference sequence). CDR3 size: 13 residues. Between the trimmed V and J ends, which lost 2 bases and 6 bases, there was a span of 9 bases. The chain's CDR3 is CASSLTRADTQYF. CDR3 in DNA: TGTGCCAGCAGTTTAACCCGCGCCGATACGCAGTATTTT.

This sequence joins TRBV20-1 and TRBJ1-5; no reliable D call. The CDR3 sequence is 14 residues long. Germline V gene data show CDR1 as DFQATT and CDR2 as SNEGSKA (reference sequence). V lost 3 bases, J lost 2 bases, and 11 bases lay in between. The chain's CDR3 is CSASLRSGNQPQHF. CDR3 coding DNA: TGCAGTGCTAGTCTAAGGTCGGGCAATCAGCCCCAGCATTTT.

This chain links TRBV5-1 with TRBJ1-3, with a weak D call TRBD1 (5 bases). The CDR3 is made up of 17 amino acids. In germline, CDR1 is SGHRS, CDR2 YFSETQ. The V and J ends lost 1 base and 1 base respectively, with 15 bases between them. CDR3 bases: TGCGCCAGCAGCTTGACCCCTGTGGGGGGGTCTGGAAACACCATATATTTT. It specifies CASSLTPVGGSGNTIYF.

This chain joins TRBV6-1 and TRBJ2-5; 7 bases fit TRBD1. V dropped 0 bases and J dropped 5; count of bases not matched to a gene: 12. The CDR3 is 17 residues long. In germline, CDR1 is MNHNS, CDR2 SASEGT. CDR3 amino acids: CASSEAAGTAHWETQYF. CDR3 sequence (DNA): TGTGCCAGCAGTGAAGCAGCCGGGACAGCCCATTGGGAGACCCAGTACTTC.

V and J are TRBV3-1 (or the pseudogene TRBV3-2) and TRBJ2-7; TRBD1 matches at 7 bases. V was clipped by 2 bases and J by 7 bases; unmatched bases: 8. The CDR3 contains 14 residues. The germline V gene has CDR1 LGHDT and CDR2 YNNKEL (reference sequence). The CDR3 protein is CASSQLGQAREQYF. CDR3 DNA sequence: TGTGCCAGCAGCCAACTTGGACAGGCTAGAGAGCAGTACTTC.

The gene calls are TRBV15 and TRBJ1-1, with D perhaps matching TRBD1 (6 bases). Germline V gene data show CDR1 as LNHNV and CDR2 as YYDKDF (reference sequence). The ends were cut back, 0 bases at V and 2 bases at J, with 13 bases in the middle. The CDR3 spans 16 residues. The CDR3 DNA is TGTGCCACCAGCAGAGACAGGGGATTTACAAACACTGAAGCTTTCTTT. This encodes CATSRDRGFTNTEAFF.